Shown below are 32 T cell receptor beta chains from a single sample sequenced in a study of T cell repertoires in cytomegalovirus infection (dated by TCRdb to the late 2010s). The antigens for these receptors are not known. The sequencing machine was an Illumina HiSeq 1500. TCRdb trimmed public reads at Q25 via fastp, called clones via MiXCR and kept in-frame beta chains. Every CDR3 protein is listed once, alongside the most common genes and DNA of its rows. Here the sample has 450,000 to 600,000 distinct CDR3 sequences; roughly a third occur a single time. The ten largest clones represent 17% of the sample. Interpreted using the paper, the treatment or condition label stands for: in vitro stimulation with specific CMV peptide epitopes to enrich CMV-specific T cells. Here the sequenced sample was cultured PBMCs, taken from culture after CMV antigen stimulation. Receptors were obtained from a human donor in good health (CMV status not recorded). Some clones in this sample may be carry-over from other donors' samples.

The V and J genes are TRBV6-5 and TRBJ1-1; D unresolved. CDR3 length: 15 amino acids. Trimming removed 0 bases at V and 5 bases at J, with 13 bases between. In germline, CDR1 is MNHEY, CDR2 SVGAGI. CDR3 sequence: CASSYSATMGTEAFF. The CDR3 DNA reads TGTGCCAGCAGTTACTCGGCCACTATGGGGACTGAAGCTTTCTTT.

The CDR3 coding sequence is TGCAGCTCGCCAGCGGGAGTCCACTACGAGCAGTACTTC. Amino acid sequence: CSSPAGVHYEQYF. The chain uses TRBV20-1 and TRBJ2-7, with 8 bases that match TRBD2. This CDR3 comprises 13 residues. Germline V gene sequence: CDR1 DFQATT, CDR2 SNEGSKA (reference sequence).

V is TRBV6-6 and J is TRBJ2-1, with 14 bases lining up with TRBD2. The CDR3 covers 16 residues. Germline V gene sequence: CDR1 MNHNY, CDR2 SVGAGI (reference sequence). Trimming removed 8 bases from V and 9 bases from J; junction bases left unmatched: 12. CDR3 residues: CASGPWGTSGSREQFF. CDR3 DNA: TGTGCCAGCGGACCCTGGGGGACTAGCGGGAGTCGTGAGCAGTTCTTC.

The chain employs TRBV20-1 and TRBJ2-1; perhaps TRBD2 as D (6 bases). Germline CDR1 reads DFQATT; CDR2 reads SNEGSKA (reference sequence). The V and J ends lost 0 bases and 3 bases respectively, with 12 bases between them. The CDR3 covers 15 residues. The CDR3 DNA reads TGCAGTGCTAGAGATCTACTAGCTTTCTACAATGAGCAGTTCTTC. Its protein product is CSARDLLAFYNEQFF.

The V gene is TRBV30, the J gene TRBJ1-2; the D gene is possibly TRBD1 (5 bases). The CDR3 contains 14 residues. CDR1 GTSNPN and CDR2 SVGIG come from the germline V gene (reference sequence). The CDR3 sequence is CALEFAGHIYGYTF. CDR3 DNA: TGTGCTCTGGAGTTTGCAGGGCATATCTATGGCTACACCTTC.

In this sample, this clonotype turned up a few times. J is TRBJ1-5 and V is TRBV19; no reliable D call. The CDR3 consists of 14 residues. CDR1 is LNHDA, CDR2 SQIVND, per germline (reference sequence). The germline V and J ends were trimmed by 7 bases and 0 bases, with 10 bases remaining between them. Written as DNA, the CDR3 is TGTGCCAGTAATGGGTATTATAGCAATCAGCCCCAGCATTTT. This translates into CASNGYYSNQPQHF. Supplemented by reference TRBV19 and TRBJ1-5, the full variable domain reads DGGITQSPKYLFRKEGQNVTLSCEQNLNHDAMYWYRQDPGQGLRLIYYSQIVNDFQKGDIAEGYSVSREKKESFPLTVTSAQKNPTAFYLCASNGYYSNQPQHFGDGTRLSIL.

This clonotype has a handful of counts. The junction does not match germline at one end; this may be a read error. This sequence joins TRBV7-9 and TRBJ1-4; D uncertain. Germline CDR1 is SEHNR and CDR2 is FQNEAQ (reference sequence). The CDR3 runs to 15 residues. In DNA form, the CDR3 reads TGTGCCAGCAGCCTAGCGAGCACAACTAATGAAAAACTGTTTTTT. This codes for CASSLASTTNEKLFF.

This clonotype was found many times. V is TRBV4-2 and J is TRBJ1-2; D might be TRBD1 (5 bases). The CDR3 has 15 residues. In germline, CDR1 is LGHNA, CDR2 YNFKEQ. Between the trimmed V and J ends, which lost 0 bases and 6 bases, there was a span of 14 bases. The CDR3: CASSQDDGAANGYTF. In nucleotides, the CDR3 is TGTGCCAGCAGCCAAGATGATGGGGCGGCAAATGGCTACACCTTC.

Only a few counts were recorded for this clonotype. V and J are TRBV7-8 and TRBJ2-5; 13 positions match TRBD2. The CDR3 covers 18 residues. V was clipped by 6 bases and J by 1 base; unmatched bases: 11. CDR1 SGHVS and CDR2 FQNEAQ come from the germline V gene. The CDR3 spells CASSRDSGTSGVQETQYF. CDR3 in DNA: TGTGCCAGCAGTCGGGACAGCGGGACTAGCGGGGTCCAAGAGACCCAGTACTTC.

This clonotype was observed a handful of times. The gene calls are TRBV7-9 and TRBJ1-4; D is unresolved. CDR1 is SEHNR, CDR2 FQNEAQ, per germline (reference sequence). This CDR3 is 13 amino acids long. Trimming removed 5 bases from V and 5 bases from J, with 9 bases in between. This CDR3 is CASSVGENEKLFF. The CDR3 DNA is TGTGCCAGCAGCGTGGGAGAAAATGAAAAACTGTTTTTT.

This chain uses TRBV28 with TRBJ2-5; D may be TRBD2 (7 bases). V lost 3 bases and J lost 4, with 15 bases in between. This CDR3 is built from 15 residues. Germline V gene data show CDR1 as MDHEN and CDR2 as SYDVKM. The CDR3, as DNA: TGTGCCAGCAGTTTTTCCGGGGGGCTAGGAGAGACCCAGTACTTC. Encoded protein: CASSFSGGLGETQYF. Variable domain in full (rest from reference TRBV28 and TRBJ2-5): DVKVTQSSRYLVKRTGEKVFLECVQDMDHENMFWYRQDPGLGLRLIYFSYDVKMKEKGDIPEGYSVSREKKERFSLILESASTNQTSMYLCASSFSGGLGETQYFGPGTRLLVL.

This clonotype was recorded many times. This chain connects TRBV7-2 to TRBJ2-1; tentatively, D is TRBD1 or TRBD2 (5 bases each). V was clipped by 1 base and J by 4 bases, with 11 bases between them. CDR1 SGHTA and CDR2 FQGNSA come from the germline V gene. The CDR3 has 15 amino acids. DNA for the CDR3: TGTGCCAGCAGCTTAGGTCAGGGAGTATACAATGAGCAGTTCTTC. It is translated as CASSLGQGVYNEQFF.

This CDR3 reads CASSKDRSSYEQYV. In DNA form, the CDR3 reads TGTGCCAGCAGCAAAGACCGGAGCTCCTACGAGCAGTACGTC. The rearrangement joins TRBV2 to TRBJ2-7; D gene ambiguous. Trimming stripped 6 bases from V and 0 bases from J, with 12 bases between. Germline assignment: CDR1 SNHLY and CDR2 FYNNEI. CDR3 length: 14 residues.

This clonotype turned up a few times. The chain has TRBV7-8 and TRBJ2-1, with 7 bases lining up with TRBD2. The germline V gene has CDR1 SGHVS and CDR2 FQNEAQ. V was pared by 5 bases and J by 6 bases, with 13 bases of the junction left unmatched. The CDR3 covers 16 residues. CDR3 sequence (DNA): TGTGCCAGCAGCCGCGAGAATAGACTAGCCACCAATGAGCAGTTCTTC. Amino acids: CASSRENRLATNEQFF.

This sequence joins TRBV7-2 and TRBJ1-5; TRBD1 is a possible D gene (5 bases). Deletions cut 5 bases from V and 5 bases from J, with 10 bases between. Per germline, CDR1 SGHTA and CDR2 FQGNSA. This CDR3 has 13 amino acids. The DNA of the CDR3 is TGTGCCAGCAGCGTAGGGGTACATCAGCCCCAGCATTTT. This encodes CASSVGVHQPQHF.

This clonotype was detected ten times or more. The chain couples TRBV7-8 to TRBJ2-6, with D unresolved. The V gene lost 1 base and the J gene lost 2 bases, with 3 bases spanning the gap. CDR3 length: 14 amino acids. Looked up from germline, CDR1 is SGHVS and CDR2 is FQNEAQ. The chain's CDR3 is CASSLGTGANVLTF. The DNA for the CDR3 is TGTGCCAGCAGCTTAGGTACTGGGGCCAACGTCCTGACTTTC.

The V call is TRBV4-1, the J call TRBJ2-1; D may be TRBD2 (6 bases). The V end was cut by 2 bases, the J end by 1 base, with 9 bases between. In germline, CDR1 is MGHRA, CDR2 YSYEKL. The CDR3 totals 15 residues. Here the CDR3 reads CASSQTLASYNEQFF. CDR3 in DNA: TGCGCCAGCAGCCAAACTCTAGCGTCCTACAATGAGCAGTTCTTC.

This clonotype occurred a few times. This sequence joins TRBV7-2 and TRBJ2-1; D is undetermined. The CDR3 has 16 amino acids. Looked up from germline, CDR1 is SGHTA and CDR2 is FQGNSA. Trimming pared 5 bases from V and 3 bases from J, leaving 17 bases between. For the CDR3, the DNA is TGTGCCAGCAGCCCCTCCGGGCCTCCGGGCTACAATGAGCAGTTCTTC. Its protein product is CASSPSGPPGYNEQFF. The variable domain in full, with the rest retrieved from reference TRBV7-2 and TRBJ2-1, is GAGVSQSPSNKVTEKGKDVELRCDPISGHTALYWYRQSLGQGLEFLIYFQGNSAPDKSGLPSDRFSAERTGGSVSTLTIQRTQQEDSAVYLCASSPSGPPGYNEQFFGPGTRLTVL.

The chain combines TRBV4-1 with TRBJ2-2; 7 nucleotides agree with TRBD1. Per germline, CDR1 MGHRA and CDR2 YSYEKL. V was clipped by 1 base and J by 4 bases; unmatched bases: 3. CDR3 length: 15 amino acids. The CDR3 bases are TGCGCCAGCAGCCAAGGACAGGGTCCCACCGGGGAGCTGTTTTTT. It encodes CASSQGQGPTGELFF.

The CDR3 sequence: CATVKGSETPQHF. CDR3 sequence (DNA): TGTGCCACCGTAAAGGGCAGTGAGACCCCCCAGCATTTT. The rearrangement joins TRBV28 to TRBJ1-5, with unresolved D. The CDR3 totals 13 residues. V shed 10 bases and J shed 10 bases, with 20 bases lying between them. Germline assignment: CDR1 MDHEN and CDR2 SYDVKM.

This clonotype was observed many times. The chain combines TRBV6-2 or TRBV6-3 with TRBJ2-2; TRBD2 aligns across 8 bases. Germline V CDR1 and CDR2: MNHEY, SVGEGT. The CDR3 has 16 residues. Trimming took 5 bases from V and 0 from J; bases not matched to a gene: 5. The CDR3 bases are TGTGCCAGCAGTCGGGGGGGCGGGACGAACACCGGGGAGCTGTTTTTT. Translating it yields CASSRGGGTNTGELFF.

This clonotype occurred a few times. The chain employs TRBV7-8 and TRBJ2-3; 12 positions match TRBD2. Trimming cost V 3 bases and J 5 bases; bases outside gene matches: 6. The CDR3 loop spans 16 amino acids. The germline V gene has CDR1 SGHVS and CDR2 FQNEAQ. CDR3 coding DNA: TGTGCCAGCAGCTTCCGACTAGCGGGAGTGGTAGATACGCAGTATTTT. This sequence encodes CASSFRLAGVVDTQYF. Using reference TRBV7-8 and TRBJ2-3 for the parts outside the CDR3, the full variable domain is GAGVSQSPRYKVAKRGQDVALRCDPISGHVSLFWYQQALGQGPEFLTYFQNEAQLDKSGLPSDRFFAERPEGSVSTLKIQRTQQEDSAVYLCASSFRLAGVVDTQYFGPGTRLTVL.

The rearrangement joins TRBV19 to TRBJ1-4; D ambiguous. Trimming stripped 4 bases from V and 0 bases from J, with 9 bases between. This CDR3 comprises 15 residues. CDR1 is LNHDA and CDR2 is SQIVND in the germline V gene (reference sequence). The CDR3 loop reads CASSSTAATNEKLFF. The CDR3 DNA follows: TGTGCCAGTAGTAGTACAGCTGCAACTAATGAAAAACTGTTTTTT. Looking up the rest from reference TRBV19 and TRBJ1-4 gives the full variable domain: DGGITQSPKYLFRKEGQNVTLSCEQNLNHDAMYWYRQDPGQGLRLIYYSQIVNDFQKGDIAEGYSVSREKKESFPLTVTSAQKNPTAFYLCASSSTAATNEKLFFGSGTQLSVL.

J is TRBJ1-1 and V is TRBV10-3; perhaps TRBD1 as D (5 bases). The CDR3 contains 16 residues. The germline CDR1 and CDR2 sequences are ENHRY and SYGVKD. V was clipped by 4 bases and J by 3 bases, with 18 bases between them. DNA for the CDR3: TGTGCCATCAGTGGCGGCCAAACGGGGGTGGACACTGAAGCTTTCTTT. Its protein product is CAISGGQTGVDTEAFF.

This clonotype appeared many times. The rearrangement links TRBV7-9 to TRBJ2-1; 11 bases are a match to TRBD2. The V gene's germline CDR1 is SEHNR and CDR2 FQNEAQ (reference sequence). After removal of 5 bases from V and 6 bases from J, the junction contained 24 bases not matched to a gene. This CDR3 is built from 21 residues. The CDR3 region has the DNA TGTGCCAGCAGCCTTTACGATTTGCCGGGCCTTAGCGGGAGGGCCTTCAATGAGCAGTTCTTC. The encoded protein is CASSLYDLPGLSGRAFNEQFF.

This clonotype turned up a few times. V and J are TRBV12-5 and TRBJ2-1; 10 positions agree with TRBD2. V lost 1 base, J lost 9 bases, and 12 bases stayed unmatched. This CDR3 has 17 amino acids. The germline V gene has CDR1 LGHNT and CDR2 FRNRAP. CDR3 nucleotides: TGTGCTAGTGGTTTGGCACCAATCAGCGGGGGGGAGGGTGAGCAGTTCTTC. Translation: CASGLAPISGGEGEQFF.

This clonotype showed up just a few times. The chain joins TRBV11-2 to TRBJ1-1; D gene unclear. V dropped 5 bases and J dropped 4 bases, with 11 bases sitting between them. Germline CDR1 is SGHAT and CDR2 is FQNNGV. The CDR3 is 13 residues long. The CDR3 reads CASSTSRGTEAFF. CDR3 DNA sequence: TGTGCCAGCAGCACGAGCCGTGGCACTGAAGCTTTCTTT.

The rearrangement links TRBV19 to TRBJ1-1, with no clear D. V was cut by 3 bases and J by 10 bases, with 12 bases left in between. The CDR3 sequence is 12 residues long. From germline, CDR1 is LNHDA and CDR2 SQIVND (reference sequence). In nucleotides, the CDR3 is TGTGCCAGTAGTATCGGGTTAAGAGTAGCTTTCTTT. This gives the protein CASSIGLRVAFF. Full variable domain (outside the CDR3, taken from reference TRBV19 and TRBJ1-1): DGGITQSPKYLFRKEGQNVTLSCEQNLNHDAMYWYRQDPGQGLRLIYYSQIVNDFQKGDIAEGYSVSREKKESFPLTVTSAQKNPTAFYLCASSIGLRVAFFGQGTRLTVV.

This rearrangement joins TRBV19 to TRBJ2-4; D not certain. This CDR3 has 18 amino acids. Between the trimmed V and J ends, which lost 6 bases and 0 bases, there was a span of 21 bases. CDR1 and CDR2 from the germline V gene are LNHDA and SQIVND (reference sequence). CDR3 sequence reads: CASREKSEEWIAKNIQYF. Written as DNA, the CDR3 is TGTGCCAGTAGAGAGAAAAGCGAAGAGTGGATAGCCAAAAACATTCAGTACTTC.

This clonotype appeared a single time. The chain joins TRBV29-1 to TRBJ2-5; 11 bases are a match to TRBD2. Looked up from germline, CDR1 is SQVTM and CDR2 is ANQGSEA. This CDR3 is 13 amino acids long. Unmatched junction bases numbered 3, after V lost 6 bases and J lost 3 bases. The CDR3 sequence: CSVPGLAEETQYF. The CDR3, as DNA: TGCAGCGTCCCGGGACTAGCGGAAGAGACCCAGTACTTC. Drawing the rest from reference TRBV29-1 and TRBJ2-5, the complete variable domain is SAVISQKPSRDICQRGTSLTIQCQVDSQVTMMFWYRQQPGQSLTLIATANQGSEATYESGFVIDKFPISRPNLTFSTLTVSNMSPEDSSIYLCSVPGLAEETQYFGPGTRLLVL.

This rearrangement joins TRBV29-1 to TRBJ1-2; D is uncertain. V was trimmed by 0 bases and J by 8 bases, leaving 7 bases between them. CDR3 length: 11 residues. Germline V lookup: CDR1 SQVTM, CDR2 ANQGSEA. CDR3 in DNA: TGCAGCGTTGAAGATAGAGAGGGCTACACCTTC. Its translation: CSVEDREGYTF. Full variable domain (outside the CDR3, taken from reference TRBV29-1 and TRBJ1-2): SAVISQKPSRDICQRGTSLTIQCQVDSQVTMMFWYRQQPGQSLTLIATANQGSEATYESGFVIDKFPISRPNLTFSTLTVSNMSPEDSSIYLCSVEDREGYTFGSGTRLTVV.

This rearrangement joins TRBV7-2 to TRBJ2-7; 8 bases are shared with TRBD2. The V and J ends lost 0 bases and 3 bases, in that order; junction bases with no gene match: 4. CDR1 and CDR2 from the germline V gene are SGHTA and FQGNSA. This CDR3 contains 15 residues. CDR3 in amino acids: CASSLAGTSDYEQYF. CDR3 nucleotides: TGTGCCAGCAGCTTAGCCGGGACTAGTGACTACGAGCAGTACTTC.